This T cell receptor (beta chain) was captured by sequencing in a study of T cell repertoires in cytomegalovirus infection. The sample holds a few counts of this clonotype. What it binds is unknown. In germline, CDR1 is SQVTM, CDR2 ANQGSEA. This CDR3 has 15 residues. V was clipped by 1 base and J by 4 bases; unmatched bases: 7. TCRdb reprocessed the reads via MiXCR and lists one record per CDR3 protein. The table lists over 150,000 distinct CDR3 sequences, 13% to 15% of them singletons. Findings and caveats of the study: CMV-specific TCR beta clonotypes restricted by HLA-C were the ones dominating the ex vivo response. CMV carriers with the relevant HLA were identified by cumulative public TCR beta family frequency.

This rearrangement joins TRBV29-1 to TRBJ2-3; the match to TRBD2 covers 8 bases. The source of this sequence is a human donor in good health (CMV status not recorded). Some clones in this sample may be carry-over from other donors' samples. The sample consisted of PBMCs. The CDR3 is CSVEGSSGKSDTQYF. Written as DNA, the CDR3 is TGCAGCGTTGAAGGGAGTAGCGGGAAATCAGATACGCAGTATTTT.